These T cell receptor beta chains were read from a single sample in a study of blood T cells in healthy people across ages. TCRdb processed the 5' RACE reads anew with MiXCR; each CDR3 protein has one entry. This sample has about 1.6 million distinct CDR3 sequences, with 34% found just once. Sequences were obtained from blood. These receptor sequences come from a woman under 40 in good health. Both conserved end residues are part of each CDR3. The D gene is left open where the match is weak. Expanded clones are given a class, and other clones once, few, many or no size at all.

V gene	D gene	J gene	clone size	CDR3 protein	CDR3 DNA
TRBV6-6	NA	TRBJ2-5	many	CASSYDETQYF	TGTGCCAGCAGTTACGATGAGACCCAGTACTTC
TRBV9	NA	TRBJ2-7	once	CASSPSSGLQETQYF	TGTGCCAGCAGCCCTTCTTCCGGGCTCCAAGAGACTCAGTACTTC
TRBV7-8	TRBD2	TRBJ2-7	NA	CASSLLRQLARGLYEQYF	TGTGCCAGCAGCCTACTCCGACAACTAGCGCGTGGCCTCTACGAGCAGTACTTC
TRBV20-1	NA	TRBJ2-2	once	CSARQGWGTGERFF	TGCAGTGCTAGGCAGGGTTGGGGCACCGGGGAGCGGTTTTTT
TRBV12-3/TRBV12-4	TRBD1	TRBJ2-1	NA	CASSKGASYNEQFF	TGTGCCAGCAGTAAGGGGGCCTCCTACAATGAGCAGTTCTTC
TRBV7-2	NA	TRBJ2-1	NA	CASSLVGGGVGEQFF	TGTGCCAGCAGCTTAGTTGGAGGGGGGGTGGGTGAGCAGTTCTTC
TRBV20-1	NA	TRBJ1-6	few	CSASPARLSSYNSPLHF	TGCAGTGCTAGTCCGGCCAGGTTAAGCTCCTATAATTCACCCCTCCACTTT
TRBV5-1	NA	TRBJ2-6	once	CTSSREGGGAQVGANVLTF	TGCACCAGCAGCCGTGAAGGTGGGGGGGCGCAAGTTGGGGCCAACGTCCTGACTTTC
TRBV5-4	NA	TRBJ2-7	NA	CASSVLGTPFYEQYF	TGTGCCAGCAGCGTTCTAGGGACGCCCTTCTACGAGCAGTACTTC
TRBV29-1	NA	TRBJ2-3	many	CSVSRGERADTQYF	TGCAGCGTTTCTAGGGGGGAAAGGGCAGATACGCAGTATTTT
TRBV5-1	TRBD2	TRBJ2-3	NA	CASSSGGRGSDTQYF	TGCGCCAGCAGCTCGGGAGGGAGAGGATCAGATACGCAGTATTTT
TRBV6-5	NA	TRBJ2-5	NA	CASSSDRIQETQYF	TGTGCCAGCAGCTCCGACAGAATACAAGAGACCCAGTACTTC
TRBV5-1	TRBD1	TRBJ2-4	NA	CASSLLSPPRQGDQYF	TGCGCCAGCAGCCTCCTTTCGCCCCCAAGACAGGGGGACCAGTACTTC
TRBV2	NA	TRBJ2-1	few	CALSKGYNEQFF	TGTGCCCTATCTAAGGGGTACAATGAGCAGTTCTTC
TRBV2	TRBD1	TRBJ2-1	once	CASSDDRGRDNEQFF	TGTGCCAGCAGTGATGACAGGGGAAGGGACAATGAGCAGTTCTTC
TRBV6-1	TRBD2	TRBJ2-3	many	CASSEVGGTDTQYF	TGTGCCAGCAGTGAAGTGGGAGGGACAGATACGCAGTATTTT
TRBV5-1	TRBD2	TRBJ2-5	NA	CASSIGLAGRETQYF	TGCGCCAGCAGCATCGGACTAGCGGGCCGAGAGACCCAGTACTTC
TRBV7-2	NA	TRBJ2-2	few	CASSQGASRGTGELFF	TGTGCCAGCAGCCAGGGCGCTTCTAGGGGCACCGGGGAGCTGTTTTTT
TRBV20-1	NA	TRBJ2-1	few	CSAREDPTRNEQFF	TGCAGTGCTAGAGAGGATCCCACACGGAATGAGCAGTTCTTC
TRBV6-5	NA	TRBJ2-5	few	CASRHLEEETQYF	TGTGCCAGCAGACACCTAGAGGAAGAGACCCAGTACTTC
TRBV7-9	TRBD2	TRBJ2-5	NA	CASSSAAGVKYNEQYF	TGTGCCAGCAGCTCCGCCGCGGGGGTAAAGTACAATGAGCAGTACTTC